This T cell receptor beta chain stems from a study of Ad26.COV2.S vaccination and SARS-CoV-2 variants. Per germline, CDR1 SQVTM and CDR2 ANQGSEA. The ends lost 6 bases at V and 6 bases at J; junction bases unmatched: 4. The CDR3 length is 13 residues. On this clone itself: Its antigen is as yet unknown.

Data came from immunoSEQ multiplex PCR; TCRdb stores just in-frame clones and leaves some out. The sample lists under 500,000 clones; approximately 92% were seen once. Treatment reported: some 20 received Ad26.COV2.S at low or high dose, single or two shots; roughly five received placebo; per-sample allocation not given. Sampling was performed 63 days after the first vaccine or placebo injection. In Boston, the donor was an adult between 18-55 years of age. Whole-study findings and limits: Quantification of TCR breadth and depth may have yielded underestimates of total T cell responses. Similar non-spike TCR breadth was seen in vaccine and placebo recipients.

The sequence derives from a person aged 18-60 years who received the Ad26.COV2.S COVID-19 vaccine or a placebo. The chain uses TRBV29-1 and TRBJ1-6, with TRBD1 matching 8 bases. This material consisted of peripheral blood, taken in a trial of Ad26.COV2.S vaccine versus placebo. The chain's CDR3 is CSVTTGANSPLHF. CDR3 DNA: TGCAGCGTCACGACAGGGGCTAATTCACCCCTCCACTTT.